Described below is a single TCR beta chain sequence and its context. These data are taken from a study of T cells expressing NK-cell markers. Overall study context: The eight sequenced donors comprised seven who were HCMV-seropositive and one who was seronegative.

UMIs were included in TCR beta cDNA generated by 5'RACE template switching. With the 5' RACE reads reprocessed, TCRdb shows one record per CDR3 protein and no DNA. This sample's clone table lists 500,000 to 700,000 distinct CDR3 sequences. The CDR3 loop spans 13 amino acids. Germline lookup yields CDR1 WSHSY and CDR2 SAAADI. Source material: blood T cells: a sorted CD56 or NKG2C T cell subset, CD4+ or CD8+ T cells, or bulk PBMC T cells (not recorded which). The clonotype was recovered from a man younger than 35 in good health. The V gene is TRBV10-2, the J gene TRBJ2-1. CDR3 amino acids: CASRVSAYNEQFF.